One T cell receptor beta chain is described in this entry. What it binds is unknown. This record comes from a study of T cell responses to AZD1222 COVID-19 vaccine. Notes on the study in general: Compared with day 0, the breadth and depth of the Spike-specific TCR repertoire rose significantly after two doses of AZD1222.

The V segment lost 5 bases and the J segment 3 bases; nucleotides outside the gene matches: 7. CDR3 length: 14 amino acids. Germline V gene sequence: CDR1 SGHVS, CDR2 FQNEAQ. The protocol was immunoSEQ multiplex PCR, while the TCRdb copy is restricted to in-frame clones and leaves out a portion. The repertoire holds 63,000 or so clones, with over 75% as singletons. This clonotype was sampled from an adult in good health. V is TRBV7-8 and J is TRBJ2-7; 7 bases match TRBD1. The sample here was peripheral blood, taken on day 0 of AZD1222 vaccination. As DNA, the CDR3 is TGTGCCAGCAGCCTGTGGACAGGTGACTACGAGCAGTACTTC. This codes for CASSLWTGDYEQYF.